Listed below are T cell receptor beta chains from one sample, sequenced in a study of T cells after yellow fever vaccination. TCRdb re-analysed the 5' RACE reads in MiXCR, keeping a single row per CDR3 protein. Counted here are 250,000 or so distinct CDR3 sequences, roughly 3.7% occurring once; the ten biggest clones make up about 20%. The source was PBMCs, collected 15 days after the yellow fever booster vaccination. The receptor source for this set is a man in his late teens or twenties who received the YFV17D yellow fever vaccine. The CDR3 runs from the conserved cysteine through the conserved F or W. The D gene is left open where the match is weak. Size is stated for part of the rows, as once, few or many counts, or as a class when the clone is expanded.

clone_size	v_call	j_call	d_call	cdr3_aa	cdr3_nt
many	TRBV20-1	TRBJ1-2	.	CSAATKTDGHVYGYTF	TGCAGTGCTGCAACGAAGACTGACGGACATGTCTATGGCTACACCTTC
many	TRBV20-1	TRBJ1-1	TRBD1	CSARGGQGETEAFF	TGCAGTGCTAGAGGAGGACAGGGGGAGACTGAAGCTTTCTTT
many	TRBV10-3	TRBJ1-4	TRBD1	CAIGGQVGEKLFF	TGTGCCATCGGAGGACAGGTCGGTGAAAAACTGTTTTTT
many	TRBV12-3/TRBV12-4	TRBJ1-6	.	CASRPSGLSYNSPLHF	TGTGCCAGCAGGCCCAGCGGGTTGTCCTATAATTCACCCCTCCACTTT
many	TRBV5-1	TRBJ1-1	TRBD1	CASSQDRPHTEAFF	TGCGCCAGCAGCCAGGACAGGCCACACACTGAAGCTTTCTTT
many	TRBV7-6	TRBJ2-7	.	CASSILTSYEQYF	TGTGCCAGCAGCATACTGACTAGCTACGAGCAGTACTTC
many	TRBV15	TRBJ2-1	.	CATSRVKSSYNEQFF	TGTGCCACCAGCAGAGTAAAGAGCTCCTACAATGAGCAGTTCTTC
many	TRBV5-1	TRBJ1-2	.	CASSVGPMEVYGYTF	TGCGCCAGCAGCGTCGGCCCCATGGAGGTCTATGGCTACACCTTC
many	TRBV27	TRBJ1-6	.	CASSTSWDYNSPLHF	TGTGCCAGCAGTACCAGCTGGGACTATAATTCACCCCTCCACTTT
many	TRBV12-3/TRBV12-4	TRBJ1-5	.	CASSFVFGNQPQHF	TGTGCCAGCAGTTTTGTGTTTGGCAATCAGCCCCAGCATTTT
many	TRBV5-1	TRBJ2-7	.	CASSLVPAVNYEQYF	TGCGCCAGCAGCTTGGTACCAGCGGTTAACTACGAGCAGTACTTC
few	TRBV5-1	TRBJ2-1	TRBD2	CASSSGTSGNEQFF	TGCGCCAGCAGCTCCGGGACTAGCGGTAATGAGCAGTTCTTC
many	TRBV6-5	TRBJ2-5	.	CASSYGGPGTQYF	TGTGCCAGCAGTTACGGGGGGCCTGGGACCCAGTACTTC
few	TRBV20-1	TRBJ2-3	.	CSARHTPPPGRRGPYTDTQYF	TGCAGTGCTAGACACACCCCGCCACCAGGGCGGCGGGGGCCCTACACAGATACGCAGTATTTT
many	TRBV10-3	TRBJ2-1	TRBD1	CAISGGQGGRNEQFF	TGTGCCATCAGTGGAGGACAGGGGGGACGTAATGAGCAGTTCTTC
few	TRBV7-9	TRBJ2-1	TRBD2	CASSGRGGPSYNEQFF	TGTGCCAGCAGCGGACGGGGGGGCCCATCCTACAATGAGCAGTTCTTC
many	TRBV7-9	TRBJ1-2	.	CASSSYTLNYGYTF	TGTGCCAGCAGCTCCTACACACTCAACTATGGCTACACCTTC
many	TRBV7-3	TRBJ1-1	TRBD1	CASSPQSTGQGNTEAFF	TGTGCCAGCAGCCCCCAGTCAACCGGACAGGGAAACACTGAAGCTTTCTTT
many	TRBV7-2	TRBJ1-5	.	CASSLAPGTGRGRAQHF	TGTGCCAGCAGCTTAGCGCCGGGCACAGGGCGAGGTAGGGCCCAGCATTTT
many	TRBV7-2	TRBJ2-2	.	CASSQGQTNTGELFF	TGTGCCAGCAGCCAAGGGCAGACGAACACCGGGGAGCTGTTTTTT
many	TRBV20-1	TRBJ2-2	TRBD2	CSGTSPRGVGGELFF	TGCAGTGGGACGTCGCCGCGGGGGGTAGGCGGGGAGCTGTTTTTT
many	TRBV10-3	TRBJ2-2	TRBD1	CAISDDRGAGELFF	TGTGCCATCAGTGACGACAGGGGGGCCGGGGAGCTGTTTTTT
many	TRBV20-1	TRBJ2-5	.	CSASPDSRMETQYF	TGCAGTGCTAGCCCCGACTCAAGGATGGAGACCCAGTACTTC
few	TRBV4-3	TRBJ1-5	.	CASSQQVSNQPQHF	TGCGCCAGCAGCCAGCAAGTTAGCAATCAGCCCCAGCATTTT
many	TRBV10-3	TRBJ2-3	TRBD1	CAIADRDRDTDTQYF	TGTGCCATCGCAGACCGGGACAGGGACACAGATACGCAGTATTTT
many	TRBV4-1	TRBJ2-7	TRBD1	CASSQGTGYAYEQYF	TGCGCCAGCAGCCAAGGGACAGGGTATGCCTACGAGCAGTACTTC
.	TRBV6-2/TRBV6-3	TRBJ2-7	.	CASSYREYEQYF	TGTGCCAGCAGTTACCGGGAGTACGAGCAGTACTTC
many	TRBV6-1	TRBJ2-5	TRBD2	CASTERGGETQYF	TGTGCCAGCACCGAGCGGGGCGGGGAGACCCAGTACTTC
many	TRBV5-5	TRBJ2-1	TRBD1	CASSFTGTGPYNEQFF	TGTGCCAGCAGTTTTACCGGGACAGGGCCCTACAATGAGCAGTTCTTC
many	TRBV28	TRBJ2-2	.	CASSWPGRTGELFF	TGTGCCAGCAGTTGGCCAGGGCGCACCGGGGAGCTGTTTTTT
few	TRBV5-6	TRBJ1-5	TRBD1	CASSSDRDAQPQHF	TGTGCCAGCAGCTCCGACAGGGACGCTCAGCCCCAGCATTTT
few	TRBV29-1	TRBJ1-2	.	CSVRDYGYTF	TGCAGCGTTAGAGACTATGGCTACACCTTC
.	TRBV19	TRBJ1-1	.	CASTIRGDTEAFF	TGTGCCAGTACCATACGGGGAGACACTGAAGCTTTCTTT
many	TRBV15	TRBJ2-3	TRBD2	CATRPGGSSSTQYF	TGTGCCACCAGACCCGGGGGGTCATCCAGTACGCAGTATTTT
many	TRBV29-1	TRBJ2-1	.	CSVNAPPPVGSYNEQFF	TGCAGCGTCAATGCCCCCCCACCAGTGGGATCCTACAATGAGCAGTTCTTC
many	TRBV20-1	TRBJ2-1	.	CSARSVAREDNEQFF	TGCAGTGCTAGATCCGTTGCCAGGGAAGACAATGAGCAGTTCTTC
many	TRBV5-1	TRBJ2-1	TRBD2	CASSLVGPRLAGGYHNEQFF	TGCGCCAGCAGCTTGGTGGGCCCGCGTCTAGCGGGGGGATATCACAATGAGCAGTTCTTC
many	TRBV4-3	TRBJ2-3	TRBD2	CASSQAGLSSTDTQYF	TGCGCCAGCAGCCAAGCGGGACTATCCTCCACAGATACGCAGTATTTT
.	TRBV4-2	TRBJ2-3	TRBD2	CASSPESGTSGGGTDTQYF	TGTGCCAGCAGCCCGGAGTCCGGGACTAGCGGGGGGGGCACAGATACGCAGTATTTT
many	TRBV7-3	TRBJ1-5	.	CASSLDINQPQHF	TGTGCCAGCAGCTTGGACATAAATCAGCCCCAGCATTTT
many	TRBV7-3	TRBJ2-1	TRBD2	CASSLMPSGSPNEQFF	TGTGCCAGCAGCTTAATGCCTAGCGGTTCCCCCAATGAGCAGTTCTTC
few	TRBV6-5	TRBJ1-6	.	CASSYTLVGAVSPLHF	TGTGCCAGCAGTTACACTTTAGTAGGGGCGGTCTCACCCCTCCACTTT
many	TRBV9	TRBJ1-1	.	CASSVQAMNTEAFF	TGTGCCAGCAGCGTCCAGGCTATGAACACTGAAGCTTTCTTT
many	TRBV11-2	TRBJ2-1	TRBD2	CASSLDRLAASYNEQFF	TGTGCCAGCAGCTTAGATCGCCTAGCGGCGTCCTACAATGAGCAGTTCTTC
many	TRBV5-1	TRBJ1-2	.	CASSVPDKTYGYTF	TGCGCCAGCAGCGTACCCGACAAGACCTATGGCTACACCTTC
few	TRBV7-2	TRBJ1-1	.	CASSLRQSGNTEAFF	TGTGCCAGCAGCTTACGACAGTCGGGGAACACTGAAGCTTTCTTT
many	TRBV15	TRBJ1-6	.	CATSRSGNSLLHF	TGTGCCACCAGCAGATCAGGGAATTCACTCCTCCACTTT
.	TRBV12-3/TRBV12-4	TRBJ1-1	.	CASSLADSAGVNTEAFF	TGTGCCAGCAGTTTAGCGGACTCAGCTGGGGTTAACACTGAAGCTTTCTTT